This T cell receptor beta chain was identified in a study of blood T cell repertoires in COVID-19. V trimming: 6 bases; J trimming: 9 bases; junction bases outside the gene matches: 13. Germline-derived CDR1 and CDR2 are MNHEY and SVGAGI. There are 14 residues in the CDR3. Some clones are missing from TCRdb's copy, which holds only in-frame ones; the method was immunoSEQ multiplex PCR. Of about 68,000 clones in the sample, roughly 85% are singletons; the top ten hold 23%. This clonotype was sampled from a man between 50 and 59 years old with acute or convalescent COVID-19. The chain recombines TRBV6-5 with TRBJ2-5; 7 bases align to TRBD1. Material: peripheral blood. The CDR3 DNA is TGTGCCAGCAGGCCGGGACAGCGCCCAGGGGCCCAGTACTTC. It codes for CASRPGQRPGAQYF.